This is a list of T cell receptor beta chains from one sample in a study of cytomegalovirus exposure and HLA in healthy donors. The assay was immunoSEQ multiplex PCR, and TCRdb's table has in-frame clones only and misses some. The data hold over 130,000 clones, with 60% to 85% observed a single time. The source material was PBMCs. The receptors shown here come from a man between 35 and 55 years old in good health and CMV-seronegative. The CDR3 runs from the conserved cysteine through the conserved F or W. D genes are given only for firm matches. A clone size is listed for some rows: how often the clone was seen (once, few, many), or a class if it is expanded.

-	TRBV28	TRBJ2-7	-	CASKGRGIYEQYF	TGTGCCAGCAAAGGTAGGGGGATATACGAGCAGTACTTC
TRBD1	TRBV27	TRBJ1-1	-	CASSLRGQLKIDEAFF	TGTGCCAGCAGTTTAAGGGGACAGCTCAAGATCGATGAAGCTTTCTTT
TRBD1	TRBV11-3	TRBJ2-3	-	CASSHRGQGTDTQYF	TGTGCCAGCAGCCATCGAGGACAGGGCACAGATACGCAGTATTTT
-	TRBV6-6	TRBJ2-1	-	CASSNLLNEQFF	TGTGCCAGCAGCAATTTACTCAATGAGCAGTTCTTC
-	TRBV20-1	TRBJ1-5	-	CHRGGNQPQHF	TGCCATAGGGGGGGAAATCAGCCCCAGCATTTT
TRBD1	TRBV4-1	TRBJ2-6	once	CASSQDPARGLAGANVLTF	TGCGCCAGCAGCCAAGACCCGGCCAGGGGGCTAGCTGGGGCCAACGTCCTGACTTTC
-	TRBV7-9	TRBJ1-4	-	CASSLAERNEKLFF	TGTGCCAGCAGCTTAGCTGAGCGTAATGAAAAACTGTTTTTT
-	TRBV15	TRBJ2-7	few	CATSRYPIHEQYF	TGTGCCACCAGCAGATACCCTATACACGAGCAGTACTTC
TRBD2	TRBV6-1	TRBJ2-1	-	CASGRLAGGIDEQFF	TGTGCCAGCGGCAGACTAGCGGGAGGAATAGATGAGCAGTTCTTC
-	TRBV6-5	TRBJ1-5	few	CASRAQGRQPQHF	TGTGCCAGCAGGGCCCAGGGGAGACAGCCCCAGCATTTT
TRBD1	TRBV30	TRBJ2-7	-	CAWGQVEQYF	TGTGCCTGGGGACAGGTGGAGCAGTACTTC
TRBD2	TRBV5-1	TRBJ2-5	-	CASSFGPLAGGGGQETQYF	TGCGCCAGCAGCTTCGGTCCACTAGCGGGAGGCGGGGGTCAAGAGACCCAGTACTTC
TRBD2	TRBV2	TRBJ2-1	once	CASKNGGGAYEQFF	TGTGCCAGCAAAAACGGCGGGGGGGCCTATGAGCAGTTCTTC
TRBD2	TRBV11-2	TRBJ2-7	-	CASSLEAPLAGGPSYEQYF	TGTGCCAGCAGCTTAGAGGCACCACTAGCGGGAGGGCCGTCCTACGAGCAGTACTTC
TRBD2	TRBV7-8	TRBJ2-5	-	CASSYLGTSSLRHF	TGTGCCAGCAGCTACTTGGGGACTAGCAGTCTCCGCCACTTC
-	TRBV5-1	TRBJ1-5	-	CASSLTGLSNQPQHF	TGCGCCAGCAGCTTGACAGGGCTGAGCAATCAGCCCCAGCATTTT
-	TRBV11-2	TRBJ1-2	once	CASSLVAGNYGYTF	TGTGCCAGCAGCTTAGTAGCGGGTAACTATGGCTACACCTTC
-	TRBV19	TRBJ1-5	-	CASTTRGGQPQHF	TGTGCCAGTACTACGCGGGGCGGTCAGCCCCAGCATTTT
TRBD1	TRBV29-1	TRBJ2-7	once	CSVEQGQGYEQYF	TGCAGCGTTGAACAGGGACAGGGCTACGAGCAGTACTTC
TRBD1	TRBV25-1	TRBJ2-7	-	CASSEPGQGTYEQYF	TGTGCCAGCAGTGAACCGGGACAGGGGACCTACGAGCAGTACTTC
-	TRBV29-1	TRBJ2-3	-	CSVEGAVEADTQYF	TGCAGCGTTGAGGGGGCAGTAGAGGCAGATACGCAGTATTTT
TRBD1	TRBV28	TRBJ2-4	-	CASSGDRRNSQYF	TGTGCCAGCAGCGGGGACAGGAGGAACAGTCAGTACTTC
TRBD1	TRBV18	TRBJ1-1	-	CASSDRGTNTEAFF	TGTGCCAGCTCTGACAGGGGCACGAACACTGAAGCTTTCTTT
-	TRBV4-1	TRBJ2-1	-	CASSQDLAGSYNEQFF	TGCGCCAGCAGCCAAGATCTGGCTGGCTCCTACAATGAGCAGTTCTTC
TRBD1	TRBV4-1	TRBJ1-1	-	CASSRQGATEAFF	TGCGCCAGCAGCCGGCAGGGGGCCACTGAAGCTTTCTTT
TRBD1	TRBV4-1	TRBJ2-3	-	CASSHRRGSATDTQYF	TGCGCCAGCAGCCACCGCAGGGGGTCGGCCACAGATACGCAGTATTTT
TRBD2	TRBV2	TRBJ2-1	few	CASSARRENNEQFF	TGTGCCAGCAGTGCTCGGCGGGAGAACAATGAGCAGTTCTTC
-	TRBV27	TRBJ1-3	few	CASSTQGSGNTIYF	TGTGCCAGCAGCACGCAGGGCTCTGGAAACACCATATATTTT
-	TRBV7-2	TRBJ1-2	-	CASSPLGSATSYGYTF	TGTGCCAGCAGCCCCCTTGGCAGCGCCACTTCCTATGGCTACACCTTC
TRBD2	TRBV4-1	TRBJ2-7	-	CASSQEGLGLADEQYF	TGCGCCAGCAGCCAAGAGGGGTTGGGCCTAGCGGACGAGCAGTACTTC
-	TRBV27	TRBJ1-4	-	CATSFVAGTNEKLFF	TGTGCCACCTCCTTTGTTGCGGGGACCAATGAAAAACTGTTTTTT
-	TRBV7-8	TRBJ1-5	-	CASSLGYRDNQPQHF	TGTGCCAGCAGCTTGGGATACAGGGACAATCAGCCCCAGCATTTT
-	TRBV19	TRBJ2-6	-	CASSIPRQAISGANVLTF	TGTGCCAGTAGTATCCCCCGACAGGCTATCTCTGGGGCCAACGTCCTGACTTTC
-	TRBV10-3	TRBJ2-7	-	CAISGTRDKDYEQYF	TGTGCCATCAGTGGAACTCGGGACAAGGACTACGAGCAGTACTTC
TRBD1	TRBV15	TRBJ2-5	-	CATSRDWLPGGTETQYF	TGTGCCACCAGCAGAGATTGGTTGCCAGGGGGCACAGAGACCCAGTACTTC
TRBD2	TRBV7-9	TRBJ2-7	once	CASTSYESGSSYEQYF	TGTGCCAGCACCTCCTATGAGAGCGGGAGCTCCTACGAGCAGTACTTC
TRBD2	TRBV5-4	TRBJ2-2	-	CASRDGTRGHPGELFF	TGTGCCAGCAGGGACGGGACTAGGGGCCATCCCGGGGAGCTGTTTTTT